Below, 17 T cell receptor beta chains from the same sample are listed, as sequenced in a study of neurological immune-mediated disorders. From the 5' RACE reads, TCRdb called clonotypes with MiXCR, one entry per CDR3 protein. This table holds about 59,000 distinct CDR3 sequences, approximately 25% found once. Stated time point: technical triplicate 2. Material: PBMCs. Receptors originate from a man aged 55 to 70 with HTLV-1-associated myelopathy (HAM/TSP).

This clonotype appeared once. This may come from a read error, since a much larger clone is one base off. This chain uses TRBV5-4 with TRBJ2-6; weak D call: TRBD1 (5 bases). Trimming stripped 7 bases from V and 3 bases from J, with 17 bases between. The V gene's germline CDR1 is SGHNT and CDR2 YYREEE (reference sequence). This CDR3 has 16 amino acids. The CDR3 region is CASSLEGAYGANVLTF. The DNA of the CDR3 is TGTGCCAGCTCCCTTGAAGGGGCGTATGGGGCCAACGTCCTGACTTTC.

The chain combines TRBV5-1 with TRBJ2-1; D is undetermined. V was cut by 0 bases and J by 0 bases, with 13 bases left in between. CDR1 is SGHRS and CDR2 is YFSETQ in the germline V gene. The CDR3 loop spans 17 amino acids. As DNA, the CDR3 is TGCGCCAGCAGCTTGGGACTTCCTTCGAGCTCCTACAATGAGCAGTTCTTC. Residues: CASSLGLPSSSYNEQFF.

This clonotype was counted ten times or more. The genes are TRBV4-1 and TRBJ2-7, with no clear D. Trimming took 0 bases from V and 2 from J, leaving 8 bases between them. Germline loops: CDR1 MGHRA, CDR2 YSYEKL. The length of the CDR3 is 14 residues. CDR3 sequence (DNA): TGCGCCAGCAGCCAAGAGCTCCATACCTACGAGCAGTACTTC. This codes for CASSQELHTYEQYF.

The J gene is TRBJ2-3, the V gene TRBV20-1, with TRBD2 matching 7 bases. V dropped 5 bases and J dropped 7; count of bases not matched to a gene: 12. The CDR3 runs to 14 residues. CDR1 DFQATT and CDR2 SNEGSKA come from the germline V gene (reference sequence). CDR3 protein: CSARKAGTAYTQYF. CDR3 nucleotide sequence: TGCAGTGCTCGTAAAGCGGGAACGGCATATACGCAGTATTTT.

This clonotype came up a few times. The rearrangement links TRBV13 to TRBJ2-3; possible D gene TRBD2, 7 bases. V was cut by 5 bases and J by 2 bases, with 17 bases left in between. Germline loops: CDR1 PRHDT, CDR2 FYEKMQ (reference sequence). The CDR3 consists of 16 residues. The CDR3 DNA follows: TGTGCCAGCAGCCCCCCAGCGGGGACACACACAGATACGCAGTATTTT. The encoded protein is CASSPPAGTHTDTQYF.

Concerning this clonotype: Possible read error: a much larger clone is one base away. The chain joins TRBV5-1 to TRBJ2-7, with D maybe TRBD1 (6 bases). Germline CDR1 is SGHRS and CDR2 is YFSETQ. The CDR3 has 14 residues. In DNA form, the CDR3 reads TGCGCCAACAGCTTGGGGTCAGGGGTCTACGAGCAGTACTTC. Translated: CANSLGSGVYEQYF.

Concerning this clonotype itself: The junction departs from germline at one end; a sequencing error may be responsible. The chain recombines TRBV20-1 with TRBJ2-1; D unclear. This CDR3 is 11 amino acids long. In germline, CDR1 is DFQATT, CDR2 SNEGSKA (reference sequence). The CDR3: CSAQCGDEQSF. The CDR3 DNA follows: TGCAGTGCCCAATGCGGCGATGAGCAGTCCTTC.

This clonotype was detected ten times or more. This rearrangement joins TRBV7-2 to TRBJ1-5, with D possibly TRBD1 on 5 matching bases. The CDR3 loop spans 15 amino acids. Trimming pared 3 bases from V and 5 bases from J, leaving 14 bases between. Germline-derived CDR1 and CDR2 are SGHTA and FQGNSA. DNA for the CDR3: TGTGCCAGCAGCTTGACAGCTTGGCGCGATCAGCCCCAGCATTTT. Its protein product is CASSLTAWRDQPQHF.

This clonotype has at least ten counts. V usage is TRBV9 and J usage is TRBJ2-5; 10 bases map to TRBD2. Germline V CDR1 and CDR2: SGDLS, YYNGEE. The CDR3 sequence is 15 residues long. V was pared by 0 bases and J by 3 bases, with 2 bases of the junction left unmatched. CDR3 DNA sequence: TGTGCCAGCAGCGTAGACGGGACTAGCGAAGAGACCCAGTACTTC. Its protein is CASSVDGTSEETQYF. Full variable domain (rest looked up from reference TRBV9 and TRBJ2-5): DSGVTQTPKHLITATGQRVTLRCSPRSGDLSVYWYQQSLDQGLQFLIQYYNGEERAKGNILERFSAQQFPDLHSELNLSSLELGDSALYFCASSVDGTSEETQYFGPGTRLLVL.

The count of this clonotype is one. The rearrangement uses TRBV6-1 and TRBJ2-7; TRBD2 aligns across 11 bases. In germline, CDR1 is MNHNS, CDR2 SASEGT. The CDR3 runs 19 residues. J lost 3 bases, V lost 0 bases, and 13 bases had no gene match. CDR3 nucleotide sequence: TGTGCCAGCAGTGAAGCAGACGGTCTAGCGGGAGGCCCCAGCTACGAGCAGTACTTC. Translating it yields CASSEADGLAGGPSYEQYF.

In its sample, this clonotype was seen many times. The V and J genes are TRBV12-3 or TRBV12-4 and TRBJ1-2, with TRBD1 as a possible D gene (6 bases). The CDR3 totals 14 residues. V lost 2 bases and J 1 base, leaving 8 bases between the germline ends. CDR3 sequence reads: CASSLRGINYGYTF. The CDR3 nucleotides are TGTGCCAGCAGTTTAAGGGGGATTAACTATGGCTACACCTTC.

This clonotype was counted a few times. This chain links TRBV5-1 with TRBJ2-2; maybe TRBD1 (5 bases). The CDR3 has 14 amino acids. The germline gives CDR1 SGHRS, CDR2 YFSETQ. V dropped 7 bases and J dropped 3 bases, with 13 bases sitting between them. CDR3 DNA sequence: TGCGCCAGCTTTGCAGGGCCGGACACCGGGGAGCTGTTTTTT. Amino acid sequence: CASFAGPDTGELFF.

Many counts were recorded for this clonotype. The genes are TRBV6-6 and TRBJ2-6; TRBD1 is a possible D gene (7 bases). This CDR3 has 18 residues. Trimming took 6 bases from V and 1 from J, leaving 19 bases between them. Germline lookup yields CDR1 MNHNY and CDR2 SVGAGI (reference sequence). CDR3 sequence reads: CASRATGVRGSGANVLTF. DNA for the CDR3: TGTGCCAGCAGGGCTACAGGGGTTCGGGGGTCTGGGGCCAACGTCCTGACTTTC.

Regarding this clonotype: A single base separates this from a much larger clone, so it may be a read error. The rearrangement joins TRBV7-2 to TRBJ2-7, with unresolved D. CDR3 size: 14 residues. Germline V gives CDR1 SGHTA, CDR2 FQGNSA. Trimming cost V 4 bases and J 3 bases, with 13 bases left between them. The CDR3 spells CASSYMDPGYEQYF. The CDR3 DNA sequence: TGTGCCAGCAGCTATATGGATCCGGGCTACGAGCAGTACTTC.

This clonotype was recorded many times. The chain couples TRBV7-9 to TRBJ2-5, with D unresolved. The CDR3 has 11 residues. V was trimmed by 5 bases and J by 4 bases, leaving 5 bases between them. Germline CDR1 reads SEHNR; CDR2 reads FQNEAQ (reference sequence). This chain's CDR3 is CASSHPETQYF. The CDR3 bases are TGTGCCAGCAGCCACCCAGAGACCCAGTACTTC. Using reference TRBV7-9 and TRBJ2-5 for the parts outside the CDR3, the full variable domain is DTGVSQNPRHKITKRGQNVTFRCDPISEHNRLYWYRQTLGQGPEFLTYFQNEAQLEKSRLLSDRFSAERPKGSFSTLEIQRTEQGDSAMYLCASSHPETQYFGPGTRLLVL.

The gene calls are TRBV5-6 and TRBJ1-6, with D unresolved. This CDR3 has 14 residues. V gave up 0 bases and J gave up 9 bases, with 10 bases separating them. Germline V gene lookup returns CDR1 SGHDT and CDR2 YYEEEE. For the CDR3, the DNA is TGTGCCAGCAGCTTGGGCGGATCGATTTCACCCCTCCACTTT. Its translation is CASSLGGSISPLHF.

This clonotype was observed many times. The chain recombines TRBV6-1 with TRBJ2-1, with D perhaps TRBD2 (6 bases). This CDR3 is built from 14 residues. Between the trimmed V and J ends, which lost 5 bases and 9 bases, there was a span of 17 bases. Germline V gene data show CDR1 as MNHNS and CDR2 as SASEGT. CDR3 sequence reads: CASSTGLGVGEQFF. The CDR3 DNA is TGTGCCAGCAGTACGGGACTCGGGGTCGGTGAGCAGTTCTTC.